The clone carrying this T cell receptor (beta chain) turned up a few times. Patients at the Seattle site were enrolled during active infection and followed longitudinally. The data belong to a study of blood T cell repertoires in COVID-19. Study information: Samples representing acute and convalescent COVID-19 were sourced from the United States, Italy and Spain. The cDNA or gDNA used as material had been derived from T cells, B-cell-depleted T cells, or PBMCs.

Germline CDR1 and CDR2: SGHKS and YYEKEE (reference sequence). The CDR3 sequence is 15 residues long. V was clipped by 0 bases and J by 2 bases, with 9 bases between them. Original processing notes: Amplified reference gene primers provided the basis for estimating nucleated cell counts. Assay used: immunoSEQ multiplex PCR; TCRdb lists only in-frame clones, some missing. V, J and clone size reflect that table, while D and trimming were determined from the DNA. The data show 150,000 to 180,000 clones, 83% seen once. The source of this sequence is a woman aged 60 to 75 with COVID-19, enrolled during active disease. V is TRBV5-5 and J is TRBJ1-5; TRBD1 might be the D (6 bases). Sequencing used peripheral blood. In DNA form, the CDR3 reads TGTGCCAGCAGCTTGGTGGACAGAGGCAATCAGCCCCAGCATTTT. This translates into CASSLVDRGNQPQHF.